This TCR beta chain comes out of a study of OX40 agonist ivuxolimab in advanced cancers. Study at large: At 0.01 to 10 mg/kg, ivuxolimab was administered intravenously to patients every 2 weeks. Therapy given before enrollment (anti-PD-1, anti-PD-L1 or anti-CTLA-4) was allowed, and around 40% had some. Two cutaneous melanoma patients and one hepatocellular carcinoma patient, three in all, had partial responses.

Method: immunoSEQ multiplex PCR; TCRdb's copy keeps in-frame clones and lacks some. The sample carries nearly 50,000 clones, about 88% recorded once. This CDR3 is built from 15 residues. Per the germline V gene, CDR1 is LNHDA and CDR2 is SQIVND (reference sequence). V shed 6 bases, J shed 2 bases, and the junction held 4 bases outside the gene matches. Autoimmune disease history or systemic immunosuppression was exclusionary. Sequenced here: CD4+ or CD8+ T cells sorted from blood, sampled in a trial of the OX40 agonist ivuxolimab. The rearrangement links TRBV19 to TRBJ2-6; 7 positions agree with TRBD1. The sequence came from an adult with an advanced solid tumor such as melanoma, head and neck, liver or kidney cancer. This CDR3 is CASSLQGPGANVLTF. DNA of the CDR3: TGTGCCAGTAGCCTACAGGGGCCTGGGGCCAACGTCCTGACTTTC.